This paragraph reports one T cell receptor (beta chain). The antigen is undetermined. This entry belongs to a study of CD8 T cells in ankylosing spondylitis. MiXCR, run by TCRdb on the 5' RACE reads, gives a single entry per CDR3 protein. The data show about 250,000 distinct CDR3 sequences, more than 9% seen once. General study findings and limits: As reported, disease-linked clones showed significant enrichment in matched ankylosing spondylitis synovial fluid. Made up of eight highly homologous variants, a TCR beta motif appeared characteristic of ankylosing spondylitis blood.

The clonotype originates from a male donor with ankylosing spondylitis or in good health (not recorded which). Sequencing was done on a sample of blood, either unsorted or a sorted T cell fraction (not recorded which).

DNA for the CDR3: TGTGCCAGCAGCCCCCCGGGACAGGAAAAACTGTTTTTT. It yields the protein CASSPPGQEKLFF. J is TRBJ1-4 and V is TRBV7-7, with 7 bases aligning to TRBD1. The junction had 5 bases not matched to a gene; V was cut back by 5 bases and J by 8 bases. Germline V CDR1 and CDR2: SSHAT, FNYEAQ (reference sequence). The CDR3 runs 13 residues.